This record looks at one TCR beta chain sequence and its context. Per the study methods: Nucleated cell counts were estimated from reference gene primer amplification. The table came from immunoSEQ multiplex PCR; TCRdb's copy has only in-frame clones and leaves some out. V, J and clone size were drawn from that table, and D and trimming were deduced from the DNA. The table has around 370,000 clones, roughly 89% seen once; the top ten hold more than 3%. The CDR3 is made up of 15 amino acids. The V end was cut by 0 bases, the J end by 2 bases, with 9 bases between. CDR1 and CDR2 from the germline V gene are MNHEY and SVGEGT. This sample was included in a study of blood T cell repertoires in COVID-19. Overall study: COVID-19 samples from acute and convalescent phases originated in the United States, Italy and Spain. The analysed material was cDNA or gDNA that came from T cells, B-cell-depleted T cells, or PBMCs.

Source material: peripheral blood. This receptor was obtained from a woman aged 18 to 35 who had recovered from COVID-19. The rearrangement uses TRBV6-2 or TRBV6-3 and TRBJ2-3; D may be TRBD1 (6 bases). The CDR3, as DNA: TGTGCCAGCAGTTACTCGTACAGGGACACAGATACGCAGTATTTT. The encoded protein is CASSYSYRDTDTQYF.